The T cell receptor (beta chain) described here comes from a study of blood T cell repertoires in COVID-19. Study information: Acute-phase and convalescent COVID-19 samples originated in the United States, Italy and Spain. Nucleic acid was either cDNA or gDNA, and it came from T cells, B-cell-depleted T cells, or PBMCs.

V lost 5 bases to trimming and J lost 6 bases, with 10 bases between them. CDR3 length: 13 amino acids. Germline values: CDR1 LNHDA, CDR2 SQIVND (reference sequence). Cohort 3 donors were reported recovered after two negative PCRs, clearance, or symptom resolution. Assay used: immunoSEQ multiplex PCR; TCRdb lists only in-frame clones, some missing. This sample has hundreds of thousands of clones; approximately 90% occur once, and the top ten carry more than 7.5%. This sequence was found in a woman aged 55 to 70 who had recovered from COVID-19. The sequencing input was PBMCs or T cells enriched from blood (not recorded which). This chain connects TRBV19 to TRBJ1-4; D ambiguous. The CDR3 DNA sequence: TGTGCCAGTAGTCAGGTTAACCATGAAAAACTGTTTTTT. Translating it yields CASSQVNHEKLFF.